This record covers a single T cell receptor (beta chain). There is no known antigen for this receptor. No much larger clone exists at a distance of one base, and base qualities are not known. The sample originates from a study of vaccination and CD4 T cells after COVID-19 (dated 2022 in TCRdb). Notes on the research overall: The convalescent cohort included six males and four females, with two Hispanic individuals, seven Caucasians, two Asians and one multiracial person. Post-vaccine blood samples were collected a median of approximately 72 days after the second vaccine dose, ranging from about 13 to 241 days. Post-COVID blood samples were collected from convalescent patients a median of approximately 100 days after diagnosis, with a range of about 30 to 180 days. In over 8 COVID-19 convalescent patients and 4 infection-naive healthy vaccine recipients, the spike-specific CD4+ TCR repertoire before mRNA vaccination was compared with the repertoire after mRNA vaccination. The cultures were stimulated with overlapping spike peptide pools from SARS-CoV-2 and from the common cold coronaviruses HCoV-NL63, HCoV-OC43 and HCoV-229E. Two doses of either the Pfizer-BioNTech BNT162b2 vaccine (n=8) or the Moderna mRNA-1273 vaccine (n=2) were administered to participants. As controls, cultures received a CEFX viral epitope pool (the positive control), an HIV-1 Nef peptide pool (the negative control), or no peptide at all.

Its CDR3 holds 19 amino acids, cysteine through phenylalanine. This entry keeps only the CDR3 DNA: 57 bases, framed from base 1. V was cut back by 3 bases and J by 0 bases, leaving a gap of 21 bases between them. In the paper's terms, the treatment or condition label means: approximately nine-day PBMC culture with coronavirus spike peptide pools or control peptides (ViraFEST assay). The ViraFEST assay was used in the study, in which antigen-specific T cells were expanded with peptide pools and expanded clonotypes were subsequently identified by TCR sequencing. The absence of prior SARS-CoV-2 infection in healthy vaccine recipients was confirmed by negative nucleocapsid antibody tests before and after vaccination. Over 1.5 million PBMCs per well were cultured in IMDM with approximately 5% human AB serum and about 9.7 IU/ml IL-2, plus 10 ug/ml peptide pools. Half of the culture medium was replaced with fresh IL-2-containing medium on days 3 and 7. After around 11 days of culture, CD4+ T cells were isolated by negative selection with the EasySep CD4+ T cell isolation kit. PBMCs were separated from whole blood using Ficoll-Paque Plus gradient centrifugation and then either used fresh or cryopreserved at -140C. In general, triplicate wells were set up for every culture condition.

Broader findings and caveats from the paper: Among the post-vaccine SARS-CoV-2-reactive clones in convalescent patients, a median roughly 85% showed up only after vaccination, which suggests vaccine-specific priming. The median count of SARS-CoV-2-reactive clonotypes went up from 20 to 25 after infection to a few dozen after vaccination, although the change was not significant. Of the vaccine-specific clones found in convalescent patients, nearly all (304 of 307) were mono-reactive for SARS-CoV-2 spike instead of being cross-reactive with common cold coronaviruses. The study included relatively few convalescent patients and did not analyze early timepoints after natural infection.

Libraries were constructed by PCR. At the Johns Hopkins FTIC core, DNA from the cultured CD4+ T cells underwent TCR sequencing with the Oncomine TCR Beta short-read assay. The QIAamp micro DNA kit was used to extract genomic DNA from the cultured CD4+ T cells. Oncomine TCR Beta libraries from cultured CD4+ T cells were pooled using unique dual indexes and sequenced on an Illumina iSeq 100. Concerning the study's data processing: Non-productive sequences were removed, and CDR3s not starting with C, not ending with F or W, or shorter than 7 amino acids were discarded. The MANAFEST web application identified antigen-specific clonotypes by comparing peptide-stimulated wells against reference wells and other culture wells. For a clone to be called positive, the clone needed an FDR below 0.05, an odds ratio above 5, and a productive frequency above 0.1% in at least two of three replicate wells. A clonotype counted as cross-reactive if it showed significant expansion both in the SARS-CoV-2 spike wells and in at least one common cold coronavirus spike condition. Using R version 3.6.1, CDR3 homology was evaluated through Levenshtein distances (stringdist) along with unrooted phylogenetic trees (ape). Using fastp trimming at Q25 and MiXCR clonotype assembly, TCRdb reanalyzed the public sequencing data and kept in-frame beta chains. Records with the same CDR3 protein are collapsed into one entry carrying the most frequent genes and DNA. These V and J calls rely on TCRdb rather than the paper's analysis. Across this sample there are 20,000 to 25,000 distinct CDR3 sequences, with 62% seen only once. More than 20% of the sample goes to the ten largest clones.

Specimen: CD4+ T cells from blood, cultured in vitro, collected before SARS-CoV-2 vaccination. The V and J genes are TRBV12-3 or TRBV12-4 and TRBJ1-5, with TRBD1 tentatively as D gene (5 bases match). This clonotype was obtained from a human donor who received a COVID-19 vaccine. The CDR3 sequence is CASSLGGTGVGYSNQPQHF. The DNA sequence reads TGTGCCAGCAGTTTGGGGGGGACGGGTGTGGGATATAGCAATCAGCCCCAGCATTTT.